A single sample is the source of the 14 T cell receptor beta chains below, sequenced in a study of patients and donors after allogeneic stem cell transplantation. TCRdb recomputed calls from the RT-PCR reads with MiXCR, one row per CDR3 protein. The data contain approximately 410,000 distinct CDR3 sequences, 15% to 20% of them seen just once; the ten biggest clones take up roughly 7.2%. Source material: blood, either unsorted or a sorted T cell fraction (not recorded which). Source of these receptors: a human donor who was either an allogeneic HSCT recipient or a stem cell or donor lymphocyte infusion donor (not recorded which). It is not recorded whose cells these are; they may come from a transplant donor.

The chain employs TRBV15 and TRBJ1-1, with 7 bases lining up with TRBD1. The germline V gene encodes CDR1 LNHNV and CDR2 YYDKDF (reference sequence). The CDR3 consists of 16 residues. V lost 1 base, J lost 2 bases, and 7 bases stayed unmatched. The CDR3 loop is CATSRVLQGGNTEAFF. For the CDR3, the DNA is TGTGCCACCAGCAGAGTTCTTCAGGGGGGAAACACTGAAGCTTTCTTT. Complete variable domain (other parts from reference TRBV15 and TRBJ1-1): DAMVIQNPRYQVTQFGKPVTLSCSQTLNHNVMYWYQQKSSQAPKLLFHYYDKDFNNEADTPDNFQSRRPNTSFCFLDIRSPGLGDTAMYLCATSRVLQGGNTEAFFGQGTRLTVV.

Ten or more counts support this clonotype. The rearrangement joins TRBV4-1 to TRBJ1-4, with 8 nucleotides matching TRBD1. J was trimmed by 5 bases and V by 7 bases; bases with no gene match: 3. The CDR3 has 13 residues. Germline CDR1 reads MGHRA; CDR2 reads YSYEKL. The CDR3, as DNA: TGCGCCAGCAACCGGGACAGGAATGAAAAACTGTTTTTT. It yields the protein CASNRDRNEKLFF.

In its sample, this clonotype was seen a few times. The V gene is TRBV6-1, the J gene TRBJ2-1; the D is unclear. This CDR3 comprises 16 residues. Germline CDR1 MNHNS, CDR2 SASEGT. Trimming removed 5 bases at V and 2 bases at J, with 16 bases between. The CDR3 nucleotides read TGTGCCAGCAGTCCGCCCTCTGGTCCAGCCTACAATGAGCAGTTCTTC. Protein product: CASSPPSGPAYNEQFF.

The chain recombines TRBV4-1 with TRBJ2-5; D call uncertain. The V end was cut by 5 bases, the J end by 4 bases, with 8 bases between. The germline V gene has CDR1 MGHRA and CDR2 YSYEKL. This CDR3 is 12 amino acids long. CDR3 in amino acids: CASSFPAETQYF. CDR3 DNA: TGCGCCAGCAGCTTCCCCGCAGAGACCCAGTACTTC.

The rearrangement uses TRBV20-1 and TRBJ1-1; maybe TRBD1 (5 bases). V was cut by 6 bases and J by 1 base, with 18 bases left in between. Germline CDR1 and CDR2: DFQATT and SNEGSKA (reference sequence). CDR3 size: 15 residues. DNA for the CDR3: TGCAGTGCCCCCTGGGAGGGGCAGGAGAACACTGAAGCTTTCTTT. Its protein is CSAPWEGQENTEAFF.

This clonotype was recorded at least ten times. The chain recombines TRBV4-1 with TRBJ2-4; possible D gene TRBD1, 7 bases. Germline loops: CDR1 MGHRA, CDR2 YSYEKL. V lost 3 bases and J 9 bases, leaving 15 bases between the germline ends. The CDR3 totals 14 residues. CDR3 in DNA: TGCGCCAGCAGCCAGACGGACAGGAGGGCCATTCAGTACTTC. It encodes CASSQTDRRAIQYF.

The chain combines TRBV27 with TRBJ2-1; 11 nucleotides align to TRBD2. The ends lost 2 bases at V and 8 bases at J; junction bases unmatched: 11. CDR1 and CDR2 from the germline V gene are MNHEY and SMNVEV (reference sequence). The CDR3 extends over 17 amino acids. The DNA for the CDR3 is TGTGCCAGCAGTTTACAGACTAGCGGGAAAGATAGGGATGAGCAGTTCTTC. Its protein is CASSLQTSGKDRDEQFF.

The chain recombines TRBV4-2 with TRBJ1-2; D is ambiguous. V lost 1 base, J lost 5 bases, and 20 bases lay in between. CDR1 and CDR2 from the germline V gene are LGHNA and YNFKEQ. The CDR3 length is 17 residues. The CDR3 spells CASSQVEGSTLNYGYTF. CDR3 DNA sequence: TGTGCCAGCAGCCAAGTCGAGGGCAGTACCTTAAATTATGGCTACACCTTC.

The V and J genes are TRBV15 and TRBJ1-5; D remains unclear. Germline values: CDR1 LNHNV, CDR2 YYDKDF (reference sequence). With 6 bases removed from V and 6 bases from J, the gap between germline ends came to 12 bases. The CDR3 has 13 amino acids. CDR3 nucleotide sequence: TGTGCCACCAGTGGTCGAGGAAGTCAGCCCCAGCATTTT. This encodes CATSGRGSQPQHF. The full variable domain, its missing parts supplied by reference TRBV15 and TRBJ1-5, is DAMVIQNPRYQVTQFGKPVTLSCSQTLNHNVMYWYQQKSSQAPKLLFHYYDKDFNNEADTPDNFQSRRPNTSFCFLDIRSPGLGDTAMYLCATSGRGSQPQHFGDGTRLSIL.

This clonotype has just a few counts. The chain links TRBV24-1 to TRBJ2-2; 7 bases align to TRBD2. The germline gives CDR1 KGHDR, CDR2 SFDVKD. CDR3 length: 16 amino acids. J gave up 4 bases and V 0 bases, and 4 bases lay outside the gene matches. Here the CDR3 reads CATSDLAERGTGELFF. CDR3 DNA sequence: TGTGCCACCAGTGATTTGGCGGAGCGGGGCACCGGGGAGCTGTTTTTT.

The chain employs TRBV7-9 and TRBJ1-5; D is undetermined. This CDR3 spans 14 amino acids. V was pared by 4 bases and J by 3 bases, with 10 bases between. The germline V gene has CDR1 SEHNR and CDR2 FQNEAQ (reference sequence). The CDR3 is CASSSVEINQPQHF. The DNA for the CDR3 is TGTGCCAGCAGCTCGGTCGAGATCAATCAGCCCCAGCATTTT. Using reference TRBV7-9 and TRBJ1-5 for the parts outside the CDR3, the full variable domain is DTGVSQNPRHKITKRGQNVTFRCDPISEHNRLYWYRQTLGQGPEFLTYFQNEAQLEKSRLLSDRFSAERPKGSFSTLEIQRTEQGDSAMYLCASSSVEINQPQHFGDGTRLSIL.

CDR3 region: CASSALSGIRDTQYF. The CDR3 DNA follows: TGTGCCAGCAGCGCCTTGAGCGGGATTAGAGATACGCAGTATTTT. The chain combines TRBV7-9 with TRBJ2-3, with 7 bases aligning to TRBD2. The V segment lost 5 bases and the J segment 5 bases; nucleotides outside the gene matches: 10. Looked up from germline, CDR1 is SEHNR and CDR2 is FQNEAQ (reference sequence). The CDR3 sequence is 15 residues long.

In this sample, this clonotype turned up a few times. The chain has TRBV19 and TRBJ1-3; 7 bases align to TRBD1. Unmatched junction bases numbered 13, after V lost 7 bases and J lost 4 bases. The CDR3 contains 16 residues. CDR1 LNHDA and CDR2 SQIVND come from the germline V gene (reference sequence). The CDR3 nucleotides are TGTGCCAGTAAACCGAATCCGGGACAGACCGGAAACACCATATATTTT. Amino acids: CASKPNPGQTGNTIYF.

The CDR3 DNA reads TGTGCCAGCAGCCGGGACCCCGGGGCGGATACGCAGTATTTT. Its translation is CASSRDPGADTQYF. The gene calls are TRBV9 and TRBJ2-3; D possibly matches TRBD1 or TRBD2 (5 bases each). V dropped 4 bases and J dropped 6 bases, with 15 bases sitting between them. The V gene's germline CDR1 is SGDLS and CDR2 YYNGEE. The CDR3 has 14 amino acids.